This TCR beta chain was found in a study of blood T cells in healthy people across ages. Study-level information: Through template switching, about one barcoded beta molecule was captured per two T cells, as measured in model experiments.

This clonotype showed up just a few times. Combining a sample-barcoded 5' primer with a J-beta primer mix, a second PCR ran for roughly 7 to 12 cycles. MiXCR was run by TCRdb on the 5' RACE reads, yielding one entry per CDR3 protein. The table lists around 940,000 distinct CDR3 sequences, roughly 50% of them singletons, with about a fifth in the top ten. Material: blood. The receptor was derived from a woman between 55 and 75 years old in good health.

The CDR3 spells CASSYPPRDSYEQYF. The CDR3, as DNA: TGTGCCAGCAGTTACCCCCCAAGGGACTCCTACGAGCAGTACTTC. The chain couples TRBV6-2 or TRBV6-3 to TRBJ2-7; D not resolved. This CDR3 contains 15 residues. Germline CDR1 MNHEY, CDR2 SVGEGT. Deletions cut 2 bases from V and 0 bases from J, with 11 bases between.